These 11 T cell receptor beta chains came from one sample sequenced in a study of T cells after yellow fever vaccination. TCRdb ran MiXCR on the 5' RACE reads and lists one entry per CDR3 protein. The profile shows more than 350,000 distinct CDR3 sequences, around 10% of them singletons. The sequencing used PBMCs, collected on the day of the first yellow fever vaccination. The source of these receptors is a man between 18 and 35 years old who received the YFV17D yellow fever vaccine.

This clonotype appeared many times. The J gene is TRBJ2-5, the V gene TRBV7-2, with D unresolved. This CDR3 has 13 amino acids. Germline V gene sequence: CDR1 SGHTA, CDR2 FQGNSA. Trimming pared 5 bases from V and 4 bases from J, leaving 11 bases between. The CDR3: CASSPGLVETQYF. The CDR3 coding sequence is TGTGCCAGCAGCCCTGGGCTAGTAGAGACCCAGTACTTC.

There are many counts of this clonotype. The genes are TRBV11-2 and TRBJ1-1, with D possibly being TRBD1 (6 bases). V shed 4 bases and J shed 3 bases, with 12 bases lying between them. Germline V gene sequence: CDR1 SGHAT, CDR2 FQNNGV. CDR3 length: 14 amino acids. CDR3 bases: TGTGCCAGCAGCTCCGACAGGCGGGACACTGAAGCTTTCTTT. Its translation: CASSSDRRDTEAFF.

This clonotype appeared a few times. The chain is built from TRBV19 and TRBJ2-3; D perhaps matches TRBD2 (7 bases). The CDR3 spans 16 residues. Germline V CDR1 and CDR2: LNHDA, SQIVND (reference sequence). V lost 1 base and J 1 base, leaving 12 bases between the germline ends. DNA of the CDR3: TGTGCCAGTAGTATAGGCGGCGGGGGCCGCACAGATACGCAGTATTTT. Its protein product is CASSIGGGGRTDTQYF.

This clonotype was seen a handful of times. The V and J genes are TRBV5-6 and TRBJ2-5, with a weak D call TRBD2 (6 bases). Germline V lookup: CDR1 SGHDT, CDR2 YYEEEE. The ends were cut back, 1 base at V and 5 bases at J, with 12 bases in the middle. This CDR3 region has 14 residues. The CDR3 is CASSLTGVGETQYF. The CDR3 DNA reads TGTGCCAGCAGCTTGACGGGGGTGGGTGAGACCCAGTACTTC.

There are a few counts of this clonotype. CDR3 sequence: CASSLGIHEKLFF. Here the CDR3 DNA reads TGTGCCAGCAGTTTGGGCATTCATGAAAAACTGTTTTTT. V and J are TRBV12-3 or TRBV12-4 and TRBJ1-4; D is uncertain. V lost 3 bases, J lost 6 bases, and 8 bases lay in between. This CDR3 has 13 amino acids.

This clonotype was seen a single time. The chain links TRBV7-6 to TRBJ2-1; TRBD2 aligns across 11 bases. This CDR3 contains 15 residues. The V gene's germline CDR1 is SGHVS and CDR2 FNYEAQ. J lost 9 bases, V lost 6 bases, and 10 bases had no gene match. The CDR3 loop is CASSLSSGGAVEQFF. CDR3 DNA: TGTGCCAGCAGTCTTAGTAGCGGGGGGGCGGTTGAGCAGTTCTTC.

This clonotype was counted between two and nine times. The chain recombines TRBV5-1 with TRBJ2-5; 9 bases align to TRBD2. J was trimmed by 3 bases and V by 0 bases; bases with no gene match: 6. The length of the CDR3 is 16 residues. Germline V gives CDR1 SGHRS, CDR2 YFSETQ. For the CDR3, the DNA is TGCGCCAGCAGCTTGGTTACCAGCGGGGGGAAAGAGACCCAGTACTTC. Amino acids: CASSLVTSGGKETQYF.

The gene calls are TRBV7-3 and TRBJ1-5; 9 positions match TRBD1. Trimming cost V 4 bases and J 3 bases; bases outside gene matches: 7. CDR3 length equals 16 residues. Germline V gene sequence: CDR1 SGHTA, CDR2 FQGTGA. CDR3 protein: CASSSEDRGINQPQHF. CDR3 sequence (DNA): TGTGCCAGCAGCTCGGAGGACAGGGGAATCAATCAGCCCCAGCATTTT.

The V call is TRBV12-3 or TRBV12-4, the J call TRBJ1-5; D is undetermined. This CDR3 is 15 amino acids long. Trimming stripped 1 base from V and 4 bases from J, with 11 bases between. The DNA for the CDR3 is TGTGCCAGCAGTTTAGTCTTACAGAGGAATCAGCCCCAGCATTTT. Translated, it gives CASSLVLQRNQPQHF.

This clonotype has just a few counts. The rearrangement joins TRBV7-9 to TRBJ2-1; the match to TRBD2 covers 7 bases. Germline V gives CDR1 SEHNR, CDR2 FQNEAQ (reference sequence). CDR3 length equals 12 residues. V lost 2 bases, J lost 9 bases, and 1 base stayed unmatched. The CDR3 coding sequence is TGTGCCAGCAGCTTATGGGAGGGTGAGCAGTTCTTC. It codes for CASSLWEGEQFF.

The chain is built from TRBV12-3 or TRBV12-4 and TRBJ2-3; 10 bases match TRBD2. V shed 2 bases, J shed 3 bases, and the junction held 5 bases outside the gene matches. The CDR3 sequence is 16 residues long. In DNA, the CDR3 is TGTGCCAGCAGTTTACAGCGGGGGGGCCCAACAGATACGCAGTATTTT. It translates to CASSLQRGGPTDTQYF.